What follows is one T cell receptor beta chain and its context. The data are from a study of OX40 agonist ivuxolimab in advanced cancers. The germline V gene has CDR1 GTSNPN and CDR2 SVGIG (reference sequence). V was cut by 3 bases and J by 2 bases, with 5 bases left in between. The CDR3 extends over 12 amino acids. Sequencing used immunoSEQ multiplex PCR; TCRdb keeps in-frame clones, though not all of them. The data contain fewer than 85,000 clones, roughly 90% of them singletons. The receptor was derived from an adult with an advanced solid tumor such as melanoma, head and neck, liver or kidney cancer. The chain couples TRBV30 to TRBJ2-1; D ambiguous. The sample consisted of CD4+ or CD8+ T cells sorted from blood, taken in a trial of the OX40 agonist ivuxolimab. CDR3 sequence: CAWRGTYNEQFF. DNA of the CDR3: TGTGCCTGGAGGGGGACCTACAATGAGCAGTTCTTC. The entire variable domain, with the rest obtained from reference TRBV30 and TRBJ2-1, is as follows: SQTIHQWPATLVQPVGSPLSLECTVEGTSNPNLYWYRQAAGRGLQLLFYSVGIGQISSEVPQNLSASRPQDRQFILSSKKLLLSDSGFYLCAWRGTYNEQFFGPGTRLTVL.